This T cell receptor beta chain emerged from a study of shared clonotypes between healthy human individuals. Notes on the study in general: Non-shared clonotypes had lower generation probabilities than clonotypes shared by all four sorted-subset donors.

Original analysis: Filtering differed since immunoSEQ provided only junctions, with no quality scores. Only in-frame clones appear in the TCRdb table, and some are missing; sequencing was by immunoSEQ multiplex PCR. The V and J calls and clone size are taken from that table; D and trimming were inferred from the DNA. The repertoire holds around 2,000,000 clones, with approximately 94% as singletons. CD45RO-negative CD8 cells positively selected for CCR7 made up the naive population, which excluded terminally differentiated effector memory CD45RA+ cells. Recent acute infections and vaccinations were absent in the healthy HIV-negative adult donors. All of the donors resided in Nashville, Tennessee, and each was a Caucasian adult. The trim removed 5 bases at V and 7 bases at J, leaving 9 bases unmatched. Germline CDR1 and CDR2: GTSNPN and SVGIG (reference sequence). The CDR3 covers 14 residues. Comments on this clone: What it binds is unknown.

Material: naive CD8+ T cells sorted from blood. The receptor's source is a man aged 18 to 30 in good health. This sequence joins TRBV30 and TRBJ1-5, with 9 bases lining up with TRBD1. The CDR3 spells CAWAPGQGSQPQHF. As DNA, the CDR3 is TGTGCCTGGGCACCGGGACAGGGTAGCCAGCCCCAGCATTTT.